The next 24 T cell receptor beta chains were all read from a single sample in a study of neoadjuvant anti-PD-1 for oral cavity cancer (dated by TCRdb to 2020 to 2023). The receptor library was made with the immunoSEQ multiplex PCR assay. TCRdb provides this immuneACCESS table in a form limited to in-frame rearrangements. Some clones are lacking; in checked studies, under half of them reflect an unresolved V gene, and why the rest are absent is not known. The sample includes 15,000 or so clones, with roughly two thirds observed a single time. The ten largest clones add up to approximately 3% of the sample. The time point label on this specimen signifies: before neoadjuvant nivolumab. The sample was PBMCs, taken before nivolumab (anti-PD-1) treatment. These receptors came from a person aged 40 to 85 with oral cavity squamous cell carcinoma.

V and J are TRBV20-1 and TRBJ1-1, with 7 bases lining up with TRBD1. Germline CDR1 is DFQATT and CDR2 is SNEGSKA (reference sequence). The CDR3 contains 11 residues. J gave up 10 bases and V 6 bases, and 8 bases lay outside the gene matches. The CDR3 is CSAQGDLGAFF. As DNA, the CDR3 is TGCAGTGCCCAGGGGGATCTGGGAGCTTTCTTT.

A single count supports this clone. V is TRBV7-9 and J is TRBJ2-1, with D unresolved. This CDR3 spans 15 amino acids. Between the trimmed V and J ends, which lost 2 bases and 0 bases, there was a span of 8 bases. Germline V gene lookup returns CDR1 SEHNR and CDR2 FQNEAQ (reference sequence). CDR3 region: CASSLKQSSYNEQFF. The CDR3, as DNA: TGTGCCAGCAGCTTAAAGCAAAGCTCCTACAATGAGCAGTTCTTC.

V gene TRBV6-5 combines with J gene TRBJ1-4; 8 bases map to TRBD1. Germline V gene data show CDR1 as MNHEY and CDR2 as SVGAGI. The CDR3 is 16 residues long. Trimming at V came to 2 bases and at J to 8 bases, leaving 10 bases not matched to a gene. Here the CDR3 reads CASSYLLGQGEEKLFF. Here the CDR3 DNA reads TGTGCCAGCAGTTACCTCCTCGGACAGGGAGAAGAAAAACTGTTTTTT.

This clone turned up a few times. The chain links TRBV25-1 to TRBJ2-7; TRBD1 matches at 7 bases. Germline loops: CDR1 MGHDK, CDR2 SYGVNS. This CDR3 has 15 residues. The junction had 6 bases not matched to a gene; V was cut back by 3 bases and J by 1 base. In DNA form, the CDR3 reads TGTGCCAGCAGTGATGCTAACAGGGGATCCTACGAGCAGTACTTC. Its translation: CASSDANRGSYEQYF.

This clone has a single count. The chain combines TRBV2 with TRBJ2-6; D not resolved. The CDR3 has 14 amino acids. V was pared by 6 bases and J by 4 bases, with 10 bases between. Germline V CDR1 and CDR2: SNHLY, FYNNEI. The CDR3 is CASRAMWGANVLTF. The CDR3 nucleotides are TGTGCCAGCAGGGCGATGTGGGGGGCCAACGTCCTGACTTTC. Full variable domain (missing parts from reference TRBV2 and TRBJ2-6): EPEVTQTPSHQVTQMGQEVILRCVPISNHLYFYWYRQILGQKVEFLVSFYNNEISEKSEIFDDQFSVERPDGSNFTLKIRSTKLEDSAMYFCASRAMWGANVLTFGAGSRLTVL.

The chain carries TRBV27 and TRBJ1-2, with D tentatively TRBD1 (5 bases). The CDR3 consists of 17 residues. V lost 0 bases to trimming and J lost 4 bases, with 18 bases between them. The V gene's germline CDR1 is MNHEY and CDR2 SMNVEV (reference sequence). CDR3: CASSLSGGGGWVYGYTF. As DNA, the CDR3 is TGTGCCAGCAGTTTATCCGGCGGGGGGGGTTGGGTCTATGGCTACACCTTC.

V and J are TRBV19 and TRBJ2-2, with 9 bases aligning to TRBD1. CDR3 length equals 16 residues. V gave up 3 bases and J gave up 1 base; unmatched junction bases: 3. The germline CDR1 and CDR2 sequences are LNHDA and SQIVND (reference sequence). DNA for the CDR3: TGTGCCAGTAGTATTGCGGGACAGGGGAACACCGGGGAGCTGTTTTTT. It translates to CASSIAGQGNTGELFF.

This clone was picked up a small number of times. J is TRBJ2-7 and V is TRBV5-4; a possible D gene is TRBD1 (5 bases). This CDR3 has 12 amino acids. Germline values: CDR1 SGHNT, CDR2 YYREEE (reference sequence). V shed 5 bases and J shed 1 base, with 7 bases lying between them. CDR3 loop: CASSRQSYEQYF. CDR3 bases: TGTGCCAGCAGTCGACAGTCCTACGAGCAGTACTTC.

The V gene is TRBV7-8, the J gene TRBJ2-2; the D gene is possibly TRBD2 (5 bases). The germline V gene encodes CDR1 SGHVS and CDR2 FQNEAQ. Trimming pared 5 bases from V and 6 bases from J, leaving 16 bases between. The CDR3 has 15 amino acids. Here the CDR3 DNA reads TGTGCCAGCAGCGTTAGCGTCTTCAATTCCGGGGAGCTGTTTTTT. Its protein is CASSVSVFNSGELFF.

The genes are TRBV4-1 and TRBJ2-3; D gene ambiguous. This CDR3 contains 17 residues. The V gene's germline CDR1 is MGHRA and CDR2 YSYEKL. Trimming pared 3 bases from V and 2 bases from J, leaving 18 bases between. DNA for the CDR3: TGCGCCAGCAGCCAGGTGGACGAAATATTCTTCACAGATACGCAGTATTTT. It is translated as CASSQVDEIFFTDTQYF.

The CDR3 reads CASSLATANYGYTF. CDR3 nucleotide sequence: TGTGCCAGCAGCTTGGCGACGGCGAACTATGGCTACACCTTC. The gene calls are TRBV5-6 and TRBJ1-2, with D hard to call. The CDR3 spans 14 residues. V gave up 0 bases and J gave up 2 bases, with 8 bases separating them. Germline lookup yields CDR1 SGHDT and CDR2 YYEEEE.

V and J are TRBV28 and TRBJ1-2; D gene uncertain. V lost 6 bases and J lost 5, with 10 bases in between. CDR3 length: 12 residues. Germline V gene lookup returns CDR1 MDHEN and CDR2 SYDVKM. The DNA of the CDR3 is TGTGCCAGCAGCCTTCTCTATTATGGCTACACCTTC. It codes for CASSLLYYGYTF.

The chain recombines TRBV25-1 with TRBJ2-1; 8 bases match TRBD2. Germline-derived CDR1 and CDR2 are MGHDK and SYGVNS. This CDR3 region has 13 residues. With 7 bases clipped from V and 8 bases from J, the junction kept 7 bases outside the gene matches. The CDR3 DNA sequence: TGTGCCAGCACCCCCGGGGGGGCGTATGAGCAGTTCTTC. It yields the protein CASTPGGAYEQFF.

CDR3 loop: CASSLGTEYGYTF. CDR3 nucleotides: TGTGCCAGCAGCTTAGGGACGGAGTATGGCTACACCTTC. The chain recombines TRBV7-9 with TRBJ1-2; no reliable D call. The germline V and J ends were trimmed by 1 base and 5 bases, with 8 bases remaining between them. CDR3 size: 13 residues. Germline V CDR1 and CDR2: SEHNR, FQNEAQ (reference sequence).

V is TRBV9 and J is TRBJ1-2; a weak D match, TRBD1 (6 bases). Trimming took off 4 bases at V and 0 bases at J, with 13 bases between the two ends. The CDR3 spans 15 residues. Germline assignment: CDR1 SGDLS and CDR2 YYNGEE. CDR3 coding DNA: TGTGCCAGCAGCCCAGGAGGGGGGGCTAACTATGGCTACACCTTC. Protein product: CASSPGGGANYGYTF.

This chain connects TRBV13 to TRBJ1-5; no reliable D call. Trimming cost V 0 bases and J 3 bases, with 6 bases left between them. CDR3 length equals 14 residues. The V gene's germline CDR1 is PRHDT and CDR2 FYEKMQ (reference sequence). CDR3 DNA: TGTGCCAGCAGCTTAGGGGAGATCAATCAGCCCCAGCATTTT. It codes for CASSLGEINQPQHF.

This chain uses TRBV5-5 with TRBJ1-3; 9 bases map to TRBD1. The CDR3 covers 17 residues. V dropped 1 base and J dropped 0; count of bases not matched to a gene: 5. The germline CDR1 and CDR2 sequences are SGHKS and YYEKEE (reference sequence). In DNA form, the CDR3 reads TGTGCCAGCAGCTTGAACAGGGGGCTAAGCTCTGGAAACACCATATATTTT. Translating it yields CASSLNRGLSSGNTIYF. Full variable domain (remainder filled in from reference TRBV5-5 and TRBJ1-3): DAGVTQSPTHLIKTRGQQVTLRCSPISGHKSVSWYQQVLGQGPQFIFQYYEKEERGRGNFPDRFSARQFPNYSSELNVNALLLGDSALYLCASSLNRGLSSGNTIYFGEGSWLTVV.

DNA of the CDR3: TGCGCCAGCAGCCACAATTTTAGGCGGGGGGCTTCTGGGGCCAACGTCCTGACTTTC. Translating it yields CASSHNFRRGASGANVLTF. The J gene is TRBJ2-6, the V gene TRBV4-1; 8 nucleotides agree with TRBD2. The CDR3 sequence is 19 residues long. Germline values: CDR1 MGHRA, CDR2 YSYEKL. V dropped 3 bases and J dropped 1; count of bases not matched to a gene: 11.

The V gene is TRBV14, the J gene TRBJ2-4, with D perhaps TRBD2 (5 bases). CDR1 is SGHDN and CDR2 is FVKESK in the germline V gene. Trimming pared 1 base from V and 3 bases from J, leaving 19 bases between. CDR3 length equals 18 residues. CDR3 in amino acids: CASSQGLYTRKDKNIQYF. Written as DNA, the CDR3 is TGTGCCAGCAGCCAAGGCCTTTATACTAGAAAGGACAAAAACATTCAGTACTTC.

The chain employs TRBV29-1 and TRBJ2-5; D is ambiguous. The DNA end is a closer match to TRBJ2-7, so the J assignment may be wrong. The germline V gene encodes CDR1 SQVTM and CDR2 ANQGSEA. This CDR3 contains 12 residues. The CDR3 DNA reads as TGCAGCGTTGCCCTAGATCCCTACGAGCAGTACTTC. Its translation: CSVALDPYEQYF.

J is TRBJ1-1 and V is TRBV6-1; TRBD1 is a possible D gene (6 bases). Trimming took 5 bases from V and 5 from J, leaving 15 bases between them. Germline-derived CDR1 and CDR2 are MNHNS and SASEGT. The CDR3 covers 14 residues. The CDR3 is CASSMTGGGTEAFF. The CDR3 DNA reads as TGTGCCAGCAGTATGACAGGAGGAGGGACTGAAGCTTTCTTT.

This rearrangement joins TRBV9 to TRBJ1-1; TRBD1 agrees at 7 bases. The V gene end was trimmed by 3 bases and the J gene end by 1 base; junction bases not matched to a gene: 9. The CDR3 consists of 16 residues. Per the germline V gene, CDR1 is SGDLS and CDR2 is YYNGEE. The CDR3 region is CASSGRGPGGNTEAFF. DNA for the CDR3: TGTGCCAGCAGCGGCCGGGGCCCAGGGGGGAACACTGAAGCTTTCTTT.

This rearrangement joins TRBV27 to TRBJ2-7, with D perhaps matching TRBD2 (5 bases). CDR1 is MNHEY, CDR2 SMNVEV, per germline (reference sequence). Trimming took 8 bases from V and 3 from J, leaving 20 bases between them. The CDR3 is 15 residues long. CDR3 loop: CASADLSGGHYEQYF. CDR3 in DNA: TGTGCCAGCGCTGACCTCAGCGGAGGCCACTACGAGCAGTACTTC.

This clone was detected a few times. For the CDR3, the DNA is TGTGCCAGCAGCCCAGGCATTGGCTACACCTTC. This translates into CASSPGIGYTF. The genes are TRBV13 and TRBJ1-2, with D hard to call. V was trimmed by 5 bases and J by 7 bases, leaving 8 bases between them. CDR1 and CDR2 (germline): PRHDT, FYEKMQ (reference sequence). The CDR3 has 11 residues.